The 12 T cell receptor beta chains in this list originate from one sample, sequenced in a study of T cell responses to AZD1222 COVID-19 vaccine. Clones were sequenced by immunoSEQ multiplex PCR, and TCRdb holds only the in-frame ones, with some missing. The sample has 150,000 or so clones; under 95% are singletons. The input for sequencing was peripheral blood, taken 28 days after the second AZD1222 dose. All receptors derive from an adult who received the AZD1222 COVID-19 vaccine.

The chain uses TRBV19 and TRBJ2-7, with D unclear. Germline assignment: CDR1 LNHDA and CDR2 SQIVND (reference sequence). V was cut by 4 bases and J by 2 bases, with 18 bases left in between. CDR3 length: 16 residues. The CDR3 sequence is CASSKNPTGPAYEQYF. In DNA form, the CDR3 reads TGTGCCAGTAGTAAAAACCCTACCGGGCCAGCCTACGAGCAGTACTTC.

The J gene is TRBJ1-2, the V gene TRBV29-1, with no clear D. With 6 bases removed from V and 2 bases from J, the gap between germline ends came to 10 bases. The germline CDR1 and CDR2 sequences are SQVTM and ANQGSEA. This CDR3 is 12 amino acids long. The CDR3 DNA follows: TGCAGCGTCCCCACTTCCAACTATGGCTACACCTTC. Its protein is CSVPTSNYGYTF.

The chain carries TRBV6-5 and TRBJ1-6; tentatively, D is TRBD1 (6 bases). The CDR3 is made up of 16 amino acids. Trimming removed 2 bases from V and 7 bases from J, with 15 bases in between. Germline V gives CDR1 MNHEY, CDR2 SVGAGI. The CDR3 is CASSYDGDRRNSPLHF. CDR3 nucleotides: TGTGCCAGCAGTTACGATGGTGACAGGAGGAATTCACCCCTCCACTTT.

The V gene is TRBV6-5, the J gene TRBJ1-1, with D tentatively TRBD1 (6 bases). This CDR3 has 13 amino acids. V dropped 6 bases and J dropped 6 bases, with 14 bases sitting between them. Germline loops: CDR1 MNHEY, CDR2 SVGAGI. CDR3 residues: CASSVVSGAEAFF. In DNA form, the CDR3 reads TGTGCCAGCAGCGTAGTGTCAGGGGCTGAAGCTTTCTTT.

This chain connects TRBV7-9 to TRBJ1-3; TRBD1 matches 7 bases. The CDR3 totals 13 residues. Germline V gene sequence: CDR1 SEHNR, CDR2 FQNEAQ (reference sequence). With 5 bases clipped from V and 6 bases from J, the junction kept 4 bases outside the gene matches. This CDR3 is CASSDDRANTIYF. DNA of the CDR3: TGTGCCAGCAGCGACGACAGGGCAAACACCATATATTTT.

Here the CDR3 reads CASSVLGGELFF. CDR3 in DNA: TGTGCCAGCAGCGTTCTAGGGGGGGAGCTGTTTTTT. The chain couples TRBV2 to TRBJ2-2, with unresolved D. This CDR3 is 12 amino acids long. V lost 6 bases, J lost 8 bases, and 10 bases lay in between. The V gene's germline CDR1 is SNHLY and CDR2 FYNNEI. The variable domain in full, completed from reference TRBV2 and TRBJ2-2, reads EPEVTQTPSHQVTQMGQEVILRCVPISNHLYFYWYRQILGQKVEFLVSFYNNEISEKSEIFDDQFSVERPDGSNFTLKIRSTKLEDSAMYFCASSVLGGELFFGEGSRLTVL.

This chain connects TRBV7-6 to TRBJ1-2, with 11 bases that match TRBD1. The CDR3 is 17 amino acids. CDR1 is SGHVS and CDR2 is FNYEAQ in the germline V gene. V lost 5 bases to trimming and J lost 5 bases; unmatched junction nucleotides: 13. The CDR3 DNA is TGTGCCAGCAGCGGACGGACAGGGGGCGTCAATGGTTATGGCTACACCTTC. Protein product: CASSGRTGGVNGYGYTF.

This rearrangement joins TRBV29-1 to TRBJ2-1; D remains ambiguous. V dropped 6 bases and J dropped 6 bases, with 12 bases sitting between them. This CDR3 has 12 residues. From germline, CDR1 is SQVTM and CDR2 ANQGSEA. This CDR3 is CSVLARLNEQFF. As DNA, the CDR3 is TGCAGCGTGCTGGCTAGGCTCAATGAGCAGTTCTTC.

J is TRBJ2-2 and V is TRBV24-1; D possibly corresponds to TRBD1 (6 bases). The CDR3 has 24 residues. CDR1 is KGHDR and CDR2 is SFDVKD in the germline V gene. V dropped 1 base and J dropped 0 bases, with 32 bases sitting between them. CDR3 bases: TGTGCCACCAGTGATTTTGTCCGCAACCACAGACATAACAGGGAAGCCACGAACACCGGGGAGCTGTTTTTT. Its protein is CATSDFVRNHRHNREATNTGELFF.

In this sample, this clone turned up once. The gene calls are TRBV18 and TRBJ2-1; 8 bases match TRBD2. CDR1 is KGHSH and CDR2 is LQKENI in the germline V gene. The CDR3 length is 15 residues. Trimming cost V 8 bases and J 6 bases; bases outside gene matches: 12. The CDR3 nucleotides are TGTGCCAGCGGACCGGGGACTAGGATGGGCAATGAGCAGTTCTTC. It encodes CASGPGTRMGNEQFF.

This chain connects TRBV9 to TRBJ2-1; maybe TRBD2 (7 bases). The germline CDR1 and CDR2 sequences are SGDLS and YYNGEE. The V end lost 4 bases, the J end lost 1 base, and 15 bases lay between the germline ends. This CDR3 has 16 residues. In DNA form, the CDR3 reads TGTGCCAGCAGCCTAACGGCGGGGGCTTCCTACAATGAGCAGTTCTTC. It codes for CASSLTAGASYNEQFF.

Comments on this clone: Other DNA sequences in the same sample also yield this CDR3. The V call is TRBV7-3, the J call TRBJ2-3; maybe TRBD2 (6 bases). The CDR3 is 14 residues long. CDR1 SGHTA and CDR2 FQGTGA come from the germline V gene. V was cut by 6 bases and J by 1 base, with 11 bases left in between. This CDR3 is CASSLTSGTDTQYF. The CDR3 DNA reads TGTGCCAGCAGTCTGACTAGTGGCACAGATACGCAGTATTTT.